This T cell receptor (beta chain) was sequenced for a study of regulatory T cells in long-lasting Graves disease. General study results and limits: TCR diversity was lower in persistent than newly diagnosed Graves' disease.

The V and J ends lost 5 bases and 5 bases respectively, with 15 bases between them. Per germline, CDR1 MDHEN and CDR2 SYDVKM. The CDR3 loop spans 15 amino acids. The time point: newly diagnosed GD, antithyroid drugs for less than 3 months. With RNA extracted from PBMCs as input, the TCR library was made. This clonotype was counted ten times or more. The antigen is undetermined. CDR3 regions were amplified by Arm-PCR using iRepertoire HTBI primers to build TCR beta libraries. TCRdb recomputed calls from the multiplex PCR reads with MiXCR, one row per CDR3 protein. The sample shows fewer than 500,000 distinct CDR3 sequences, about a sixth of them seen only once. These data also formed part of another study, on T cells in Graves' hyperthyroidism and ophthalmopathy. That source notes: Patients aged 18 to 65 had newly diagnosed hyperthyroidism lasting under 2 months. The primer set for the first-round RT-PCR of the TCR CDR3 was HTBI.

The chain joins TRBV28 to TRBJ2-2; tentative D call: TRBD1 (6 bases). The sample was peripheral blood mononuclear cells (PBMCs), taken at new diagnosis, from a patient treated with antithyroid drugs. This TCR came from a man aged 35 to 55 with Graves disease. CDR3 sequence reads: CASSRTGTSTGELFF. The CDR3 region has the DNA TGTGCCAGCAGTAGAACCGGGACAAGTACCGGGGAGCTGTTTTTT.